These T cell receptor beta chains were read from a single sample in a study of blood T cell repertoires in COVID-19. TCRdb's copy holds only in-frame clones and misses some; the assay was immunoSEQ multiplex PCR. The profile covers around 83,000 clones, with around 90% appearing a single time and under 8.5% taken by the ten largest. Input material: peripheral blood. The receptors come from an elderly man with active or convalescent COVID-19. The CDR3 runs from the conserved cysteine through the conserved F or W. The D gene is left open where the match is weak. Rows may omit the clone size; those that give it use once, few, many or a size class.

j_gene,v_gene,abundance,d_gene,CDR3nt,CDR3aa
TRBJ1-6,TRBV19,.,.,TGTGCCAGCCTGGGGACTGGGTCACCCCTCCACTTT,CASLGTGSPLHF
TRBJ1-2,TRBV30,.,.,TGTGCCTGGGCTTCCCACAGGGACGGCTACACCTTC,CAWASHRDGYTF
TRBJ1-1,TRBV29-1,.,TRBD1,TGCAGCGCCGGGACAGACACTGAAGCTTTCTTT,CSAGTDTEAFF
TRBJ1-2,TRBV28,.,TRBD1,TGTGCCAGCAGTTGGGCGGGGACAGGGGTTAACTATGGCTACACCTTC,CASSWAGTGVNYGYTF
TRBJ1-2,TRBV28,.,.,TGTGCCAGCAGTATCGTACAGGGATCAGAGGGCTACACCTTC,CASSIVQGSEGYTF
TRBJ1-1,TRBV15,.,TRBD1,TGTGCCACCAGGCCTGCCGGGACAGGGAAAGCTTTCTTT,CATRPAGTGKAFF
TRBJ1-2,TRBV7-6,.,TRBD1,TGTGCCAGCAGCTTAGCGGGACAGGGAAACTATGGCTACACCTTC,CASSLAGQGNYGYTF
TRBJ1-2,TRBV29-1,few,TRBD1,TGCAGCGTTGAATCCACAGGGGTAGGCGGCTACACCTTC,CSVESTGVGGYTF
TRBJ2-1,TRBV24-1,.,TRBD2,TGTGCCACCAGTGAAACGCGGACTAGCGGGAGGAGCGAGCAGTTCTTC,CATSETRTSGRSEQFF
TRBJ1-2,TRBV7-2,.,TRBD1,TGTGCCAGCAGCTCTGGGACAGGGGGTGGCTACACCTTC,CASSSGTGGGYTF
TRBJ1-5,TRBV6-2/TRBV6-3,.,TRBD1,TGTGCCAGCAGTGGCACCGGGACAGGGGTTGGTCAGCCCCAGCATTTT,CASSGTGTGVGQPQHF
TRBJ1-4,TRBV5-1,.,TRBD1,TGCGCCAGCAGCGACCGACAGGGAAAAAATGAAAAACTGTTTTTT,CASSDRQGKNEKLFF
TRBJ1-1,TRBV11-3,few,.,TGTGCCAGCAACAACCACGGCAGCGGGTACGCTTTCTTT,CASNNHGSGYAFF
TRBJ1-1,TRBV28,.,TRBD1,TGTGCCAGCACTTACCCAGGACAGGGCCACACTGAAGCTTTCTTT,CASTYPGQGHTEAFF
TRBJ2-2,TRBV5-1,.,TRBD1,TGCGCCAGCAGTTCCGGGACAGGGATCAACACCGGGGAGCTGTTTTTT,CASSSGTGINTGELFF
TRBJ1-5,TRBV28,.,TRBD1,TGTGCCAGCAGACTAATTTTCCAGACAGGGATTAGCAATCAGCCCCAGCATTTT,CASRLIFQTGISNQPQHF
TRBJ2-3,TRBV5-6,.,TRBD2,TGTGCCAGCAGCGGGGGGAGGGAGAGCACAGATACGCAGTATTTT,CASSGGRESTDTQYF
TRBJ2-3,TRBV11-2,.,TRBD2,TGTGCCAGCAGCTTAGAGACTAGCGACACAGATACGCAGTATTTT,CASSLETSDTDTQYF
TRBJ2-3,TRBV23-1,.,.,TGCGCCAGCAGTCAACCCGAACAGGATTGCACAGATACGCAGTATTTT,CASSQPEQDCTDTQYF